This entry lists 21 T cell receptor beta chains sequenced from one sample in a study of memory CD4+ T cells and cytomegalovirus serostatus (dated by TCRdb to the late 2010s). Single viable CD3+CD4+CD8-CD45RO+ cells were sorted as memory CD4+ T cells on a FACSAria II. Preparation of the library involved the immunoSEQ multiplex PCR assay. The source is immuneACCESS, and TCRdb retained only in-frame sequences with V and J called. Part of the clones is not carried over; for the studies checked, unresolved V genes explain less than half of this, and the remainder is unexplained. This sample is represented by 55,000 to 65,000 clones; approximately 77% of them were singletons. The ten top clones hold roughly 0.5% of the sample. The sequenced material came from memory CD4+ T cells from blood. The receptors derive from an adult in good health and CMV-seronegative. Some clones in this sample may be carry-over from other donors' samples.

The gene calls are TRBV7-2 and TRBJ2-7, with unresolved D. CDR1 is SGHTA and CDR2 is FQGNSA in the germline V gene. Trimming removed 1 base at V and 2 bases at J, with 6 bases between. The CDR3 is 13 amino acids. Here the CDR3 reads CASSLDQAYEQYF. The CDR3, as DNA: TGTGCCAGCAGCTTAGACCAGGCCTACGAGCAGTACTTC.

The V call is TRBV18, the J call TRBJ1-5; D gene unclear. The CDR3 runs to 14 residues. Looked up from germline, CDR1 is KGHSH and CDR2 is LQKENI. The V and J ends lost 2 bases and 1 base respectively, with 6 bases between them. The CDR3, as DNA: TGTGCCAGCTCACCAGGGAGGAGCAATCAGCCCCAGCATTTT. It specifies CASSPGRSNQPQHF.

This chain connects TRBV5-8 to TRBJ2-5; D may be TRBD1 (6 bases). Germline lookup yields CDR1 SGHTS and CDR2 YDEGEE. The CDR3 is 13 amino acids. V lost 2 bases, J lost 6 bases, and 11 bases lay in between. The CDR3 protein is CASSLQGDKTQYF. The CDR3 bases are TGTGCCAGCAGCTTACAGGGCGATAAGACCCAGTACTTC.

The rearrangement joins TRBV10-1 to TRBJ2-2; the D gene is possibly TRBD2 (5 bases). Germline CDR1 and CDR2: WNHNN and SYGVQD (reference sequence). CDR3 length: 15 residues. Trimming took off 4 bases at V and 0 bases at J, with 9 bases between the two ends. DNA for the CDR3: TGCGCCAGCAGTGCTCGGGGTTCGAACACCGGGGAGCTGTTTTTT. It codes for CASSARGSNTGELFF.

The J gene is TRBJ2-3, the V gene TRBV4-1; maybe TRBD1 (5 bases). Germline V gives CDR1 MGHRA, CDR2 YSYEKL. Trimming took 3 bases from V and 0 from J, leaving 10 bases between them. The CDR3 spans 15 residues. CDR3: CASSQTDHSTDTQYF. The CDR3 nucleotides read TGCGCCAGCAGCCAGACAGACCATAGCACAGATACGCAGTATTTT.

This chain links TRBV30 with TRBJ2-3; 7 bases are shared with TRBD2. Germline trimming cut 0 bases from V and 0 bases from J; bases unmatched to any gene: 12. The CDR3 is 18 residues long. Per germline, CDR1 GTSNPN and CDR2 SVGIG (reference sequence). CDR3 coding DNA: TGTGCCTGGAGTGTTCCTTGGGGAAGCGGGGCTAGCACAGATACGCAGTATTTT. This translates into CAWSVPWGSGASTDTQYF.

This sequence joins TRBV6-6 and TRBJ1-3; tentative D call: TRBD1 (5 bases). CDR3 length: 11 amino acids. V was cut by 6 bases and J by 7 bases, with 7 bases left in between. Per the germline V gene, CDR1 is MNHNY and CDR2 is SVGAGI (reference sequence). The DNA of the CDR3 is TGTGCCAGCAGAAACAGGAACACCATATATTTT. This translates into CASRNRNTIYF.

The chain is built from TRBV19 and TRBJ2-3; D is perhaps TRBD2 (5 bases). Between the trimmed V and J ends, which lost 6 bases and 4 bases, there was a span of 14 bases. The length of the CDR3 is 14 residues. Per germline, CDR1 LNHDA and CDR2 SQIVND (reference sequence). CDR3 DNA: TGTGCCAGTAGCCTTGGTTGGCGGGCAGATACGCAGTATTTT. This translates into CASSLGWRADTQYF.

The gene calls are TRBV27 and TRBJ2-1; maybe TRBD2 (5 bases). Germline V lookup: CDR1 MNHEY, CDR2 SMNVEV (reference sequence). V gave up 1 base and J gave up 5 bases, with 12 bases separating them. The CDR3 is 15 residues long. CDR3 loop: CASSLLPRADNEQFF. In DNA form, the CDR3 reads TGTGCCAGCAGTTTATTACCTCGAGCGGACAATGAGCAGTTCTTC.

Remarks on this clone: The junction shows a germline mismatch at one end, possibly a read error. The chain recombines TRBV29-1 with TRBJ2-5; D call uncertain. There are 12 residues in the CDR3. Looked up from germline, CDR1 is SQVTM and CDR2 is ANQGSEA. CDR3 amino acids: CSVAGQQEAQYF. The CDR3 nucleotides are TGCAGCGTTGCCGGGCAGCAAGAGGCCCAGTACTTC.

The chain recombines TRBV28 with TRBJ1-5, with D uncertain. Germline V gene data show CDR1 as MDHEN and CDR2 as SYDVKM. The V end was cut by 3 bases, the J end by 3 bases, with 0 bases between. The CDR3 spans 11 residues. The CDR3 nucleotides read TGTGCCAGCAGTTTCAATCAGCCCCAGCATTTT. It specifies CASSFNQPQHF.

This sequence joins TRBV6-5 and TRBJ1-2, with D uncertain. Trimming stripped 0 bases from V and 2 bases from J, with 10 bases between. Germline assignment: CDR1 MNHEY and CDR2 SVGAGI. The CDR3 consists of 15 residues. The DNA for the CDR3 is TGTGCCAGCAGTTACTCGTATGACGGGAACTATGGCTACACCTTC. Translation gives CASSYSYDGNYGYTF.

This clone was recorded a few times. The rearrangement uses TRBV7-2 and TRBJ2-2; D is unresolved. V was shortened by 5 bases and J by 5 bases, with 15 bases between the two germline ends. CDR3 length: 15 residues. Germline V gene lookup returns CDR1 SGHTA and CDR2 FQGNSA. CDR3 residues: CASSPAWARTGELFF. CDR3 coding DNA: TGTGCCAGCAGCCCCGCGTGGGCGCGGACCGGGGAGCTGTTTTTT.

J is TRBJ2-5 and V is TRBV4-1, with D hard to call. This CDR3 region has 15 residues. Between the trimmed V and J ends, which lost 0 bases and 2 bases, there was a span of 10 bases. Looked up from germline, CDR1 is MGHRA and CDR2 is YSYEKL. The CDR3 reads CASSQDRTVQETQYF. CDR3 coding DNA: TGCGCCAGCAGCCAAGATCGGACGGTACAAGAGACCCAGTACTTC.

This clone was seen a handful of times. This chain connects TRBV30 to TRBJ1-4; D gene unclear. Germline V gene lookup returns CDR1 GTSNPN and CDR2 SVGIG (reference sequence). V dropped 3 bases and J dropped 8 bases, with 10 bases sitting between them. The CDR3 has 12 residues. The CDR3 sequence is CAWSPRHEKLFF. CDR3 nucleotides: TGTGCCTGGAGCCCCAGGCACGAAAAACTGTTTTTT. Based on the CDR3 plus reference TRBV30 and TRBJ1-4, the full variable domain is SQTIHQWPATLVQPVGSPLSLECTVEGTSNPNLYWYRQAAGRGLQLLFYSVGIGQISSEVPQNLSASRPQDRQFILSSKKLLLSDSGFYLCAWSPRHEKLFFGSGTQLSVL.

V is TRBV5-1 and J is TRBJ1-3, with TRBD1 identical over 12 bases. Germline V gene lookup returns CDR1 SGHRS and CDR2 YFSETQ. The CDR3 is made up of 16 amino acids. Trimming at V came to 4 bases and at J to 7 bases, leaving 9 bases not matched to a gene. The DNA for the CDR3 is TGCGCCAGCAGCCCCCCTGGGACAGGGGGCGCGAACACCATATATTTT. Translation: CASSPPGTGGANTIYF.

This clone was counted a single time. The chain recombines TRBV18 with TRBJ1-3; D possibly corresponds to TRBD1 (5 bases). Germline CDR1 and CDR2: KGHSH and LQKENI. The CDR3 totals 15 residues. V was pared by 6 bases and J by 0 bases, with 12 bases between. The CDR3 loop is CASSDTVNSGNTIYF. CDR3 in DNA: TGTGCCAGCTCGGACACAGTTAACTCTGGAAACACCATATATTTT.

V gene TRBV4-1 combines with J gene TRBJ1-2; TRBD1 might be the D (5 bases). This CDR3 is 14 amino acids long. V gave up 1 base and J gave up 5 bases, with 11 bases separating them. Germline lookup yields CDR1 MGHRA and CDR2 YSYEKL. The CDR3 nucleotides read TGCGCCAGCAGCCAAGGGGGCGTCATTTATGGCTACACCTTC. This sequence encodes CASSQGGVIYGYTF.

This sequence joins TRBV29-1 and TRBJ2-5; 7 bases fit TRBD1. Germline V lookup: CDR1 SQVTM, CDR2 ANQGSEA. This CDR3 comprises 14 residues. V shed 3 bases, J shed 5 bases, and the junction held 9 bases outside the gene matches. The CDR3 coding sequence is TGCAGCGTTGACAATAGGGGGCGCGGGGAGACCCAGTACTTC. This gives the protein CSVDNRGRGETQYF.

The V and J genes are TRBV4-2 and TRBJ2-3, with D unresolved. V lost 0 bases to trimming and J lost 1 base, with 14 bases between them. CDR3 size: 17 residues. Germline V gene lookup returns CDR1 LGHNA and CDR2 YNFKEQ. CDR3 sequence (DNA): TGTGCCAGCAGCCAAGATCAACCCCCGGCCGGCACAGATACGCAGTATTTT. Translation gives CASSQDQPPAGTDTQYF.

V usage is TRBV11-2 and J usage is TRBJ2-5; 9 positions match TRBD2. Germline V gene data show CDR1 as SGHAT and CDR2 as FQNNGV. The length of the CDR3 is 15 residues. Unmatched junction bases numbered 9, after V lost 5 bases and J lost 5 bases. DNA of the CDR3: TGTGCCAGCAGCCCAGCGGGAGGCGGCGGGGAGACCCAGTACTTC. It yields the protein CASSPAGGGGETQYF.